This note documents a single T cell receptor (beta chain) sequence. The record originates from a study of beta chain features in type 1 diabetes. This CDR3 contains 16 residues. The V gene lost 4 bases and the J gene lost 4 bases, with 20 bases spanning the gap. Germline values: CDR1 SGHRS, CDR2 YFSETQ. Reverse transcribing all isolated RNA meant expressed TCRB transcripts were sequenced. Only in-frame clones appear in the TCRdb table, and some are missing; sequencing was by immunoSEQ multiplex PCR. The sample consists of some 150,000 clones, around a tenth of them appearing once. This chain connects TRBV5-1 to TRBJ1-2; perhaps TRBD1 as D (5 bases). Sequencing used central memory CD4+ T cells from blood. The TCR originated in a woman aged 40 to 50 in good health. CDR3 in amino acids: CASSPTVGGSPYGYTF. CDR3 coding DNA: TGCGCCAGCAGCCCCACTGTCGGGGGGAGTCCCTATGGCTACACCTTC.